This paragraph reports one T cell receptor beta chain. The entry originates in a study of blood T cell repertoires in COVID-19. Study-level background: Both acute and convalescent COVID-19 samples were obtained from the United States, Italy and Spain. Sample material is recorded as cDNA or gDNA derived from T cells, B-cell-depleted T cells, or PBMCs.

The germline V gene encodes CDR1 MDHEN and CDR2 SYDVKM. J gave up 8 bases and V 2 bases, and 7 bases lay outside the gene matches. The CDR3 spans 14 residues. Only in-frame clones appear in the TCRdb table, and some are missing; sequencing was by immunoSEQ multiplex PCR. Among roughly 140,000 clones, 65% to 90% were seen once, and the ten largest hold more than 8%. The sequenced material came from peripheral blood. The sequence came from a human donor in a cohort sampled during active COVID-19. The chain uses TRBV28 and TRBJ1-2; 8 bases agree with TRBD1. Here the CDR3 reads CASSLLDRERGYTF. In DNA form, the CDR3 reads TGTGCCAGCAGTTTACTGGACAGGGAGCGAGGCTACACCTTC.